Presented here are 9 T cell receptor beta chains from one specimen sequenced in a study of T cells after yellow fever vaccination. TCRdb passed the 5' RACE reads through MiXCR, listing each CDR3 protein once. The sample carries approximately 10,000 distinct CDR3 sequences, under 5.5% recorded once. The source was PBMCs, either bulk or a sorted T-cell subset (CD4+, CD8+, memory, or dextramer-sorted; not recorded which), collected less than 16 days after the first yellow fever vaccination. Source of these receptors: a man younger than 35 who received the YFV17D yellow fever vaccine.

The chain uses TRBV2 and TRBJ1-5; TRBD1 is a possible D gene (5 bases). V was clipped by 11 bases and J by 3 bases, with 29 bases between them. The germline V gene encodes CDR1 SNHLY and CDR2 FYNNEI. CDR3 length equals 18 residues. Written as DNA, the CDR3 is TGTGCCTTCAGTTTAGATAGCAGACAGCCAGATCCCAATCAGCCCCAGCATTTT. Protein: CAFSLDSRQPDPNQPQHF.

The table lists this clonotype with many counts. This chain links TRBV6-1 with TRBJ2-3; TRBD2 aligns across 8 bases. V was pared by 4 bases and J by 1 base, with 10 bases of the junction left unmatched. The CDR3 is 17 amino acids. The germline CDR1 and CDR2 sequences are MNHNS and SASEGT. The CDR3 region has the DNA TGTGCCAGCAGTGTGTTTCCCGGGGGGGCCCGCACAGATACGCAGTATTTT. As protein: CASSVFPGGARTDTQYF.

Many counts were recorded for this clonotype. This sequence joins TRBV4-2 and TRBJ2-7, with TRBD1 matching 8 bases. Germline CDR1 reads LGHNA; CDR2 reads YNFKEQ. This CDR3 spans 18 amino acids. Trimming removed 0 bases from V and 4 bases from J; junction bases left unmatched: 14. This CDR3 is CASSQESPGGSILYEQYF. In DNA form, the CDR3 reads TGTGCCAGCAGCCAAGAAAGCCCAGGGGGCTCTATCCTTTACGAGCAGTACTTC.

This clonotype was observed a handful of times. The chain has TRBV5-1 and TRBJ2-6, with D possibly TRBD1 on 6 matching bases. V lost 2 bases and J 0 bases, leaving 9 bases between the germline ends. Germline CDR1 SGHRS, CDR2 YFSETQ. The CDR3 spans 16 residues. The CDR3 is CASSLRQASGANVLTF. The CDR3 DNA is TGCGCCAGCAGCTTACGACAGGCCTCTGGGGCCAACGTCCTGACTTTC.

The table lists this clonotype with many counts. The V gene is TRBV4-2, the J gene TRBJ1-3; possibly TRBD1 for D (6 bases). The CDR3 runs to 16 residues. Trimming took off 4 bases at V and 0 bases at J, with 13 bases between the two ends. CDR1 LGHNA and CDR2 YNFKEQ come from the germline V gene. The CDR3 DNA sequence: TGTGCCAGCAGCCTTACAGGGCCATACTCTGGAAACACCATATATTTT. It specifies CASSLTGPYSGNTIYF.

In this sample, this clonotype is large. This sequence joins TRBV4-1 and TRBJ2-3; 8 bases are a match to TRBD1. Germline V gives CDR1 MGHRA, CDR2 YSYEKL. V trimming: 0 bases; J trimming: 3 bases; junction bases outside the gene matches: 2. The CDR3 extends over 15 amino acids. The CDR3 reads CASSQEGQATDTQYF. DNA for the CDR3: TGCGCCAGCAGCCAAGAGGGACAGGCTACAGATACGCAGTATTTT.

This clonotype is medium-sized. The genes are TRBV7-8 and TRBJ2-7, with TRBD1 matching over 8 bases. V lost 5 bases and J lost 3; bases outside the gene matches: 9. Germline CDR1 and CDR2: SGHVS and FQNEAQ. This CDR3 has 15 amino acids. The CDR3 loop is CASSTSRGPIYEQYF. The CDR3 region has the DNA TGTGCCAGCAGCACCAGCAGGGGGCCTATCTACGAGCAGTACTTC. Drawing the rest from reference TRBV7-8 and TRBJ2-7, the complete variable domain is GAGVSQSPRYKVAKRGQDVALRCDPISGHVSLFWYQQALGQGPEFLTYFQNEAQLDKSGLPSDRFFAERPEGSVSTLKIQRTQQEDSAVYLCASSTSRGPIYEQYFGPGTRLTVT.

At least ten counts were recorded for this clonotype. This sequence joins TRBV28 and TRBJ2-1, with TRBD1 matching 10 bases. V was clipped by 5 bases and J by 7 bases; unmatched bases: 5. The CDR3 spans 14 residues. Germline lookup yields CDR1 MDHEN and CDR2 SYDVKM. CDR3 nucleotide sequence: TGTGCCAGCAGTCTGGGACAGGGGAAGAATGAGCAGTTCTTC. Residues: CASSLGQGKNEQFF.

In its sample, this clonotype ranks as medium-sized (0.01 to 0.1%). V is TRBV20-1 and J is TRBJ2-1; D gene uncertain. The germline V gene encodes CDR1 DFQATT and CDR2 SNEGSKA (reference sequence). The CDR3 is 12 amino acids. The V gene lost 1 base and the J gene lost 4 bases, with 5 bases spanning the gap. The CDR3 bases are TGCAGTGCTAGAGTCTTATACAATGAGCAGTTCTTC. Encoded protein: CSARVLYNEQFF.